This TCR beta chain is from a study of T cell clonotyping in hematopoietic cell transplantation. Only in-frame clones appear in the TCRdb table, and some are missing; sequencing was by immunoSEQ multiplex PCR. The sample holds 40,000 to 55,000 clones, 94% seen once. V dropped 5 bases and J dropped 1 base, with 18 bases sitting between them. The CDR3 extends over 17 amino acids. The V gene's germline CDR1 is KGHSH and CDR2 LQKENI. Material: peripheral blood mononuclear cells. The chain recombines TRBV18 with TRBJ1-5; perhaps TRBD1 as D (5 bases). This receptor was taken from a woman aged 45 to 65 in good health. Some clones in this sample may be carry-over from other donors' samples. The CDR3 nucleotides read TGTGCCAGCTCAAACCCCACCGGCAGGGCGAGCAATCAGCCCCAGCATTTT. Translating gives CASSNPTGRASNQPQHF.